Following are 24 T cell receptor beta chains from one sample sequenced in a study of T cells after posttransplantation cyclophosphamide. Treatment was busulfan-fludarabine conditioning, a marrow graft, and cyclophosphamide on days +3 and +4. Assay: immunoSEQ multiplex PCR; the TCRdb copy retains only in-frame clones and omits some. The sample records over 10,000 clones, roughly 1.9% being singletons. The sample consisted of PBMCs, taken after allogeneic stem cell transplant with posttransplant cyclophosphamide. The receptor set was obtained from a male patient aged 25-45 years who received an allogeneic stem cell transplant from a related donor, was CMV-positive, and had no GVHD. Some T cells may be graft donor cells.

This clone was observed a handful of times. V gene TRBV4-1 combines with J gene TRBJ2-5; tentatively, D is TRBD1 (6 bases). CDR3 length: 15 residues. Germline lookup yields CDR1 MGHRA and CDR2 YSYEKL. V gave up 3 bases and J gave up 5 bases, with 16 bases separating them. The CDR3: CASSQNRVRGETQYF. The CDR3 DNA follows: TGCGCCAGCAGCCAGAACAGGGTGAGGGGGGAGACCCAGTACTTC.

The chain combines TRBV6-6 with TRBJ2-5; 11 positions agree with TRBD2. This CDR3 contains 15 residues. Germline CDR1 and CDR2: MNHNY and SVGAGI (reference sequence). V shed 5 bases and J 2 bases; nucleotides not matched to a gene: 4. This chain's CDR3 is CASSLTSGIQETQYF. The CDR3 region has the DNA TGTGCCAGCAGTCTGACTAGCGGGATTCAAGAGACCCAGTACTTC.

This clone was observed a handful of times. This chain links TRBV7-2 with TRBJ2-7; D is unclear. Between the trimmed V and J ends, which lost 7 bases and 6 bases, there was a span of 16 bases. The CDR3 contains 13 residues. Germline CDR1 SGHTA, CDR2 FQGNSA. The CDR3 nucleotides read TGTGCCAGCACCCCGACAAGATCGGCCGAGCAGTACTTC. Its protein is CASTPTRSAEQYF.

This clone showed up just a few times. CDR3 DNA sequence: TGCAGCGTTTCGGGGTTTGGAAACACCATATATTTT. Its protein product is CSVSGFGNTIYF. This chain uses TRBV29-1 with TRBJ1-3; no clear D. CDR3 length equals 12 residues. The ends were cut back, 5 bases at V and 3 bases at J, with 8 bases in the middle. From germline, CDR1 is SQVTM and CDR2 ANQGSEA.

In this sample, this clone turned up a few times. The chain is built from TRBV9 and TRBJ2-5; D might be TRBD2 (6 bases). This CDR3 is built from 14 residues. From germline, CDR1 is SGDLS and CDR2 YYNGEE. Trimming took 1 base from V and 2 from J, leaving 9 bases between them. The CDR3 DNA reads as TGTGCCAGCAGCGTACTTGGAGGGCAAGAGACCCAGTACTTC. Its protein is CASSVLGGQETQYF.

This clone was picked up a small number of times. V and J are TRBV27 and TRBJ2-5, with TRBD2 identical over 11 bases. The germline gives CDR1 MNHEY, CDR2 SMNVEV (reference sequence). Germline trimming cut 5 bases from V and 4 bases from J; bases unmatched to any gene: 6. The CDR3 loop spans 15 amino acids. This chain's CDR3 is CASSNRLAGLETQYF. Here the CDR3 DNA reads TGTGCCAGCAGTAACCGACTAGCGGGGTTAGAGACCCAGTACTTC.

The V and J genes are TRBV6-1 and TRBJ2-3; 7 nucleotides line up with TRBD1. The V gene end was trimmed by 2 bases and the J gene end by 5 bases; junction bases not matched to a gene: 1. CDR3 length equals 13 residues. Per the germline V gene, CDR1 is MNHNS and CDR2 is SASEGT. The CDR3 DNA sequence: TGTGCCAGCAGTGAAACAGGGGTAGATACGCAGTATTTT. The encoded protein is CASSETGVDTQYF.

V gene TRBV13 combines with J gene TRBJ2-5; D is possibly TRBD1 (6 bases). From germline, CDR1 is PRHDT and CDR2 FYEKMQ (reference sequence). This CDR3 is built from 15 residues. Trimming left V 5 bases short and J 7 bases short, with 20 bases between. The CDR3 here is CASSRNDRPAGTQYF. DNA for the CDR3: TGTGCCAGCAGCCGAAACGACAGGCCTGCCGGGACCCAGTACTTC.

The chain combines TRBV20-1 with TRBJ2-7; no clear D gene. Germline V gene sequence: CDR1 DFQATT, CDR2 SNEGSKA (reference sequence). There are 11 residues in the CDR3. Trimming left V 5 bases short and J 7 bases short, with 12 bases between. DNA of the CDR3: TGCAGTGCTGCTTACCGAGTGGAGCAGTACTTC. Translated, it gives CSAAYRVEQYF.

Only a few counts were recorded for this clone. The gene calls are TRBV4-3 and TRBJ1-6, with a weak D call TRBD1 (5 bases). The CDR3 has 17 amino acids. Trimming shortened V by 3 bases and J by 3 bases, and 15 bases separated the two germline ends. The germline V gene encodes CDR1 LGHNA and CDR2 YSLEER. CDR3 nucleotides: TGCGCCAGCAGCCACCTAAGACCGGGGGGCTATAATTCACCCCTCCACTTT. This encodes CASSHLRPGGYNSPLHF.

This rearrangement joins TRBV10-3 to TRBJ2-3; 8 bases align to TRBD2. CDR3 length: 15 amino acids. V lost 3 bases to trimming and J lost 3 bases; unmatched junction nucleotides: 5. Germline CDR1 ENHRY, CDR2 SYGVKD. CDR3: CAISDPGGQTDTQYF. The CDR3 nucleotides read TGTGCCATCAGTGATCCGGGAGGGCAAACAGATACGCAGTATTTT.

The rearrangement uses TRBV7-2 and TRBJ1-2; D perhaps matches TRBD1 (5 bases). The germline CDR1 and CDR2 sequences are SGHTA and FQGNSA. V was pared by 4 bases and J by 9 bases, with 27 bases between. The CDR3 length is 17 residues. The CDR3 DNA sequence: TGTGCCAGCAGCTCCACGCTCCTCGAGGGGAGGACGCGTAGCTACACCTTC. It translates to CASSSTLLEGRTRSYTF.

V gene TRBV7-9 combines with J gene TRBJ1-4; tentative D call: TRBD1 (6 bases). From germline, CDR1 is SEHNR and CDR2 FQNEAQ (reference sequence). The CDR3 length is 14 residues. The V gene lost 5 bases and the J gene lost 5 bases, with 12 bases spanning the gap. The CDR3 loop reads CASSPRTVNEKLFF. The CDR3 DNA reads as TGTGCCAGCAGCCCGCGGACAGTCAATGAAAAACTGTTTTTT.

J is TRBJ1-2 and V is TRBV19, with TRBD1 matching over 9 bases. Losses at the gene ends were 2 bases for V and 7 bases for J; bases not matched to a gene: 5. Germline V lookup: CDR1 LNHDA, CDR2 SQIVND (reference sequence). The CDR3 is made up of 14 amino acids. CDR3 amino acids: CASSINRGRFGYTF. CDR3 in DNA: TGTGCCAGTAGTATAAACAGGGGGCGGTTTGGCTACACCTTC.

The chain links TRBV7-9 to TRBJ2-4; the D gene is possibly TRBD2 (5 bases). V was pared by 4 bases and J by 1 base, with 17 bases between. The CDR3 consists of 17 residues. The germline V gene has CDR1 SEHNR and CDR2 FQNEAQ (reference sequence). The CDR3 sequence: CASSYGLSPAAKNIQYF. CDR3 bases: TGTGCCAGCAGCTACGGACTGAGTCCGGCGGCCAAAAACATTCAGTACTTC.

This clone was recorded a few times. This rearrangement joins TRBV6-5 to TRBJ1-2; D uncertain. Trimming stripped 4 bases from V and 4 bases from J, with 13 bases between. Germline CDR1 MNHEY, CDR2 SVGAGI. The CDR3 covers 14 residues. DNA of the CDR3: TGTGCCAGCAGTTTAAGCACCCCTCTCTATGGCTACACCTTC. Protein: CASSLSTPLYGYTF.

The chain links TRBV10-3 to TRBJ2-3, with 11 bases identical to TRBD2. The CDR3 consists of 15 residues. Trimming at V came to 6 bases and at J to 4 bases, leaving 6 bases not matched to a gene. Per the germline V gene, CDR1 is ENHRY and CDR2 is SYGVKD. CDR3 region: CAISHSGGASDTQYF. CDR3 in DNA: TGTGCCATCAGCCATAGCGGGGGGGCCTCAGATACGCAGTATTTT.

In its sample, this clone was seen a few times. The V call is TRBV7-2, the J call TRBJ2-3; 12 bases are a match to TRBD2. The V and J ends lost 2 bases and 4 bases, in that order; junction bases with no gene match: 7. Germline CDR1 reads SGHTA; CDR2 reads FQGNSA. There are 17 residues in the CDR3. CDR3: CASSLSRLAGAADTQYF. DNA for the CDR3: TGTGCCAGCAGCTTATCCCGACTAGCGGGAGCCGCAGATACGCAGTATTTT.

The chain is built from TRBV2 and TRBJ2-1; D ambiguous. Germline V lookup: CDR1 SNHLY, CDR2 FYNNEI. This CDR3 has 14 residues. The germline V and J ends were trimmed by 1 base and 4 bases, with 8 bases remaining between them. The CDR3 sequence: CASSEVRLYNEQFF. CDR3 bases: TGTGCCAGCAGTGAAGTCAGATTATACAATGAGCAGTTCTTC.

This chain uses TRBV19 with TRBJ1-2; the D is unclear. The CDR3 totals 16 residues. Between the trimmed V and J ends, which lost 5 bases and 3 bases, there was a span of 19 bases. The germline V gene encodes CDR1 LNHDA and CDR2 SQIVND (reference sequence). DNA for the CDR3: TGTGCCAGTAGTCGTGGGAGGACCAGATCGGACTATGGCTACACCTTC. This translates into CASSRGRTRSDYGYTF.

This clone was observed a few times. CDR3 in amino acids: CASSMGQGRSHTGELFF. In nucleotides, the CDR3 is TGCGCCAGCAGCATGGGACAGGGACGGAGTCACACCGGGGAGCTGTTTTTT. The chain links TRBV4-1 to TRBJ2-2; 9 bases match TRBD1. The germline V gene has CDR1 MGHRA and CDR2 YSYEKL. This CDR3 spans 17 amino acids. V trimming: 5 bases; J trimming: 3 bases; junction bases outside the gene matches: 10.

This clone has only a few counts. This chain connects TRBV12-5 to TRBJ1-3; TRBD1 might be the D (6 bases). The CDR3 spans 16 residues. Germline V gene sequence: CDR1 LGHNT, CDR2 FRNRAP. Trimming shortened V by 0 bases and J by 0 bases, and 9 bases separated the two germline ends. CDR3 DNA: TGTGCTAGTGGTTTGGTTATAGGGGGCTCTGGAAACACCATATATTTT. Translation gives CASGLVIGGSGNTIYF.

The V gene is TRBV27, the J gene TRBJ2-5, with TRBD2 identical over 8 bases. Per the germline V gene, CDR1 is MNHEY and CDR2 is SMNVEV (reference sequence). The CDR3 is 15 amino acids. V lost 9 bases, J lost 1 base, and 10 bases stayed unmatched. The CDR3 region is CARGPGLEIQETQYF. The CDR3 region has the DNA TGTGCCAGGGGTCCGGGACTAGAAATCCAAGAGACCCAGTACTTC.

The rearrangement joins TRBV7-2 to TRBJ2-1, with TRBD2 matching over 15 bases. Germline V gene lookup returns CDR1 SGHTA and CDR2 FQGNSA. CDR3 length: 17 residues. The V segment lost 6 bases and the J segment 9 bases; nucleotides outside the gene matches: 12. The CDR3 spells CASRGERTSGRAGEQFF. Here the CDR3 DNA reads TGTGCCAGCAGAGGCGAGAGGACTAGCGGGAGGGCCGGTGAGCAGTTCTTC.